A selection of T cell receptor beta chains follows, all from one sample in a study of T cells in tumors after PD-1 blockade. Clones were sequenced by immunoSEQ multiplex PCR, and TCRdb holds only the in-frame ones, with some missing. In the table there are 55,000 to 65,000 clones, 80% of which are singletons. The source was PBMCs, collected before anti-PD-1 treatment. These receptors were obtained from a human donor with basal cell carcinoma. Each CDR3 is given with its conserved first and last residue. D genes are given only for firm matches. Clone size is given for some rows only: seen once, a few or many times, or a class if the clone is expanded.

D	V	size	J	CDR3	DNA
NA	TRBV14	NA	TRBJ2-1	CASSPTVIFFLTLNEQFF	TGTGCCAGCAGCCCGACAGTTATCTTTTTCCTCACCCTCAATGAGCAGTTCTTC
NA	TRBV5-8	NA	TRBJ2-5	CASSLGVVGETQYF	TGTGCCAGCAGCTTGGGCGTGGTGGGGGAGACCCAGTACTTC
TRBD1	TRBV19	many	TRBJ1-5	CASSRTGVDQPQHF	TGTGCCAGTAGTAGGACAGGGGTAGATCAGCCCCAGCATTTT
NA	TRBV7-2	NA	TRBJ1-5	CASSLWVARSGQPQHF	TGTGCCAGCAGCTTATGGGTAGCAAGGAGCGGGCAGCCCCAGCATTTT
TRBD1	TRBV30	NA	TRBJ2-2	CAWRRGQAQGELFF	TGTGCCTGGAGACGGGGACAGGCTCAGGGGGAGCTGTTTTTT
NA	TRBV7-2	NA	TRBJ2-3	CASSLAGGRTDTQYF	TGTGCCAGCAGCTTAGCGGGGGGCCGCACAGATACGCAGTATTTT
TRBD1	TRBV27	NA	TRBJ1-2	CASSSDRGQGYGYTF	TGTGCCAGCAGTTCAGACAGGGGGCAAGGCTATGGCTACACCTTC
NA	TRBV10-2	NA	TRBJ1-2	CASSDAGHYTF	TGCGCCAGCAGTGACGCGGGACACTACACCTTC
NA	TRBV5-4	NA	TRBJ1-4	CASSLAPNEKLFF	TGTGCCAGCAGCTTGGCCCCAAATGAAAAACTGTTTTTT
TRBD2	TRBV6-5	NA	TRBJ2-7	CASRERGGRDEQYF	TGTGCCAGCAGAGAGCGGGGGGGCAGGGACGAGCAGTACTTC
NA	TRBV5-1	NA	TRBJ2-2	CASSNYIWAGELFF	TGCGCCAGCAGTAATTATATCTGGGCCGGGGAGCTGTTTTTT
NA	TRBV5-1	NA	TRBJ1-2	CASSLEGIGPLGAGYTF	TGCGCCAGCAGCTTGGAGGGTATAGGACCTCTGGGTGCTGGCTACACCTTC
TRBD1	TRBV2	NA	TRBJ2-1	CASKPGTGGLNEQFF	TGTGCCAGTAAGCCCGGGACAGGGGGACTAAATGAGCAGTTCTTC
NA	TRBV23-1	NA	TRBJ1-3	CASSPPCSRSGNTIYF	TGCGCCAGCAGTCCGCCTTGCAGTCGCTCTGGAAACACCATATATTTT
NA	TRBV5-1	once	TRBJ2-5	CASSLDPGVSETQYF	TGCGCCAGCAGCTTGGATCCAGGGGTCTCAGAGACCCAGTACTTC
NA	TRBV7-2	few	TRBJ2-5	CASSLGNLRMYQETQYF	TGTGCCAGCAGCTTAGGGAACTTGCGGATGTACCAAGAGACCCAGTACTTC
NA	TRBV12-3/TRBV12-4	NA	TRBJ2-7	CASSREVGQYF	TGTGCCAGCAGCCGCGAGGTCGGCCAGTACTTC
TRBD2	TRBV9	NA	TRBJ2-5	CASSSLAGGLGETQYF	TGTGCCAGCAGCTCCCTAGCGGGGGGGCTTGGGGAGACCCAGTACTTC
NA	TRBV3-1/TRBV3-2	NA	TRBJ1-5	CASSQGRWQPQHF	TGTGCCAGCAGCCAAGGCCGATGGCAGCCCCAGCATTTT
NA	TRBV7-2	NA	TRBJ2-1	CASSLVGLNEQFF	TGTGCCAGCAGCTTGGTAGGATTGAATGAGCAGTTCTTC
NA	TRBV6-6	NA	TRBJ2-7	CASSAGTASYEQYF	TGTGCCAGCTCCGCCGGGACGGCGTCCTACGAGCAGTACTTC
TRBD1	TRBV5-1	NA	TRBJ2-5	CASSLAQGVETQYF	TGCGCCAGCAGCTTGGCTCAGGGGGTAGAGACCCAGTACTTC
NA	TRBV12-3/TRBV12-4	NA	TRBJ2-2	CASISLSGELFF	TGTGCCAGCATTTCCCTTTCCGGGGAGCTGTTTTTT
TRBD2	TRBV5-6	NA	TRBJ2-3	CASSALLAGYTDTQYF	TGTGCCAGCAGCGCGTTACTAGCGGGCTACACAGATACGCAGTATTTT
TRBD1	TRBV6-4	NA	TRBJ1-6	CASSDLPGGTPLHF	TGTGCCAGCAGTGACTTACCAGGGGGAACACCCCTCCACTTT
NA	TRBV3-1/TRBV3-2	NA	TRBJ1-1	CASSQDLHRFGIPAQNTEAFF	TGTGCCAGCAGCCAAGATCTACACCGTTTTGGGATTCCCGCCCAAAACACTGAAGCTTTCTTT
TRBD1	TRBV7-8	NA	TRBJ1-4	CASSLTGNNEKLFF	TGTGCCAGCAGCTTGACAGGGAATAATGAAAAACTGTTTTTT
NA	TRBV30	NA	TRBJ2-1	CAWSRTAHEQFF	TGTGCCTGGAGTAGGACAGCCCATGAGCAGTTCTTC
NA	TRBV5-6	NA	TRBJ2-7	CASSFEGLYPYEQYF	TGTGCCAGCAGCTTTGAAGGACTTTACCCCTACGAGCAGTACTTC
NA	TRBV15	NA	TRBJ1-5	CATSDKSNQPQHF	TGTGCCACCAGCGACAAGAGCAATCAGCCCCAGCATTTT
NA	TRBV9	NA	TRBJ1-5	CASSVGEGYQPQHF	TGTGCCAGCAGCGTAGGGGAGGGGTACCAGCCCCAGCATTTT
NA	TRBV5-6	once	TRBJ2-1	CASSGMAGSYNEQFF	TGTGCCAGCAGCGGAATGGCCGGCTCCTACAATGAGCAGTTCTTC
TRBD1	TRBV5-4	NA	TRBJ1-2	CASSSDRRLQANYGYTF	TGTGCCAGCAGCTCGGACAGGAGACTACAAGCTAACTATGGCTACACCTTC
NA	TRBV9	NA	TRBJ1-5	CASSVDDGNQPQHF	TGTGCCAGCAGCGTAGATGACGGCAATCAGCCCCAGCATTTT
NA	TRBV14	NA	TRBJ2-1	CASSQDRPGGVNEQFF	TGTGCCAGCAGCCAAGATCGGCCAGGGGGGGTCAATGAGCAGTTCTTC
TRBD1	TRBV6-6	NA	TRBJ2-7	CASSGQGGSEQYF	TGTGCCAGCAGTGGACAGGGTGGAAGCGAGCAGTACTTC
NA	TRBV30	few	TRBJ1-4	CAWSRRGSSNEKLFF	TGTGCCTGGAGTAGGAGAGGCAGCTCTAATGAAAAACTGTTTTTT
NA	TRBV2	NA	TRBJ2-6	CAGGSRHSGANVLTF	TGTGCCGGCGGCTCCCGGCACTCTGGGGCCAACGTCCTGACTTTC
NA	TRBV10-2	NA	TRBJ1-2	CASSESRQSYGYTF	TGCGCCAGCAGTGAGTCGAGGCAGAGCTATGGCTACACCTTC
TRBD2	TRBV19	NA	TRBJ2-1	CASSVYPPGLAGGDEQFF	TGTGCCAGTAGTGTCTACCCCCCGGGACTAGCGGGGGGGGATGAGCAGTTCTTC
NA	TRBV5-8	NA	TRBJ1-6	CASSQQGPYNSPLHF	TGTGCCAGCAGCCAACAGGGACCTTATAATTCACCCCTCCACTTT
NA	TRBV7-2	NA	TRBJ1-3	CASSNGAGNTIYF	TGTGCCAGCAGCAACGGGGCCGGAAACACCATATATTTT
NA	TRBV7-9	NA	TRBJ1-2	CASSLLLLGVGGYTF	TGTGCCAGCAGCTTACTTCTCTTGGGGGTGGGTGGCTACACCTTC
NA	TRBV18	many	TRBJ2-7	CASSPLAGSGLSYEQYF	TGTGCCAGCTCACCACTGGCCGGATCGGGGCTTTCGTACGAGCAGTACTTC
NA	TRBV9	NA	TRBJ1-1	CASSSRQNTEAFF	TGTGCCAGCAGCTCGCGACAGAACACTGAAGCTTTCTTT
NA	TRBV6-4	once	TRBJ1-4	CASSQGRTNEKLFF	TGTGCCAGCAGTCAGGGGAGGACTAATGAAAAACTGTTTTTT
NA	TRBV3-1/TRBV3-2	NA	TRBJ1-6	CASSPDRYNSPLHF	TGTGCCAGCAGCCCAGACAGATATAATTCACCCCTCCACTTT
TRBD1	TRBV5-1	NA	TRBJ1-2	CASSLEGQINYGYTF	TGCGCCAGCAGCTTGGAGGGACAGATCAACTATGGCTACACCTTC
NA	TRBV6-4	few	TRBJ2-2	CASSEHTTGELFF	TGTGCCAGCAGTGAACACACCACCGGGGAGCTGTTTTTT
NA	TRBV6-5	NA	TRBJ1-1	CASSVDSNTEAFF	TGTGCCAGCTCCGTAGATTCGAACACTGAAGCTTTCTTT
TRBD2	TRBV27	once	TRBJ2-1	CASSAFSGGADNEQFF	TGTGCCAGCAGTGCCTTTAGCGGGGGGGCTGACAATGAGCAGTTCTTC
TRBD1	TRBV6-6	NA	TRBJ1-3	CASSPGDSVNTIYF	TGTGCCAGCAGTCCCGGGGACAGCGTAAACACCATATATTTT
NA	TRBV4-1	NA	TRBJ1-2	CASSQDPTRGDYTF	TGCGCCAGCAGCCAAGACCCGACGCGCGGTGACTACACCTTC
TRBD2	TRBV5-4	NA	TRBJ2-3	CASSLQAGGLDTQYF	TGTGCCAGCAGCTTACAAGCGGGGGGGCTGGATACGCAGTATTTT
NA	TRBV9	NA	TRBJ2-6	CASSPHWERVSGANVLTF	TGTGCCAGCAGCCCCCATTGGGAGAGAGTCTCTGGGGCCAACGTCCTGACTTTC